This note documents a single T cell receptor beta chain sequence. Its antigen remains unidentified. One base away there is no much larger clone; base qualities are not given. Using the deep immunoSEQ assay, TCR CDR3 regions were amplified from genomic DNA by multiplex PCR. Extracted genomic DNA from each cell subset was spread evenly across all wells of several immunoSEQ 96-well plates, with each plate serving as a replicate. For sorted subsets, around 200 ng genomic DNA, equal to some 30,000 T cell genomes, was loaded into each replicate PCR. The purified libraries were quantified using a Qubit 3.0 fluorometer, sized with a Bioanalyzer 2100, and then quantified again using the KAPA Library Quantification kit. Each immunoSEQ 96-well plate was sequenced on its own single-read 150-cycle Illumina NextSeq 550 flow cell. Regarding the original processing steps: Because only junctional sequences without quality scores were contained in the immunoSEQ output, filtering matching that applied to full-length reads could not be performed. Sequences were annotated with PyIR, a Python wrapper for IgBLAST v1.9, and V/J genes and CDR3 were assigned using IMGT germline references. Reads with weak V/J assignments (E-value above 1e-6), missing CDR3, stop codons, out-of-frame junctions, or ambiguous translated residues were removed. V3J clonotypes were defined as sequences sharing an identical inferred V gene, J gene, and CDR3 amino acid sequence. The percentage overlap between two repertoires was calculated by dividing the number of shared unique clonotypes by the size of the smaller repertoire. Richness of each repertoire was evaluated using RTK rarefaction, the Chao1 estimator, and Recon v2.1 estimates of unobserved clonotypes. OLGA was used to compute generation probabilities for all TCRbeta clonotypes that the gDNA method yielded from a few donors. This immuneACCESS table, as held by TCRdb, lists in-frame sequences with V and J called but not all clones. Of the missing ones, under half trace to an unresolved V gene in checked studies; the others have no known cause. The DNA gave D and trimming, while V, J and clone size come from that table. The sample table contains some 1 million clones; only one count was recorded for roughly 70% of them. The biggest ten clones account for approximately 1.5% of the sample.

The CDR3 spans 14 residues, from the cysteine through the phenylalanine. CDR3 DNA is the only sequence kept; it has 42 bases, read in frame from the first base. Looking up the germline V gene (reference sequence) yields CDR1 SEHNR and CDR2 FQNEAQ. The trim is 5 bases for V and 0 bases for J, with a gap of 11 bases between the germline ends. The entry originates in a study of shared clonotypes between healthy human individuals (dated by TCRdb to 2020 to 2021). Turning to the overall study: Three men and two women, aged 18 to 49 years, made up the cohort. For each donor, CD4 naive and CD4 memory were each run on three plates, CD8 naive on two plates, and CD8 memory on one plate. To estimate repertoire size and how much clonotypes are shared between individuals, the study performed deep sequencing of blood TCR repertoires from about five healthy adults. To increase sequencing depth and limit assay-specific biases, TCR repertoire library preparation and sequencing were carried out by different laboratories using diverse techniques. Leukapheresis yielded between about 0.85 and 9 billion PBMCs per donor.

Points the paper makes about the study in general: Based on pairwise subsampling, the degree of clonotype sharing among donors was expected to be affected by sequencing depth. Larger estimated clonotype richness was generally found for naive subsets than for memory subsets. Only blood was sampled, and tissue TCR repertoires likely differ from those in blood. Compared with non-shared clonotypes, clonotypes shared by all four sorted-subset donors had higher generation probabilities. Incomplete sequencing was indicated by rarefaction of sorted-subset datasets, despite the large sequencing depth. When a few donors were compared, the shared fraction of clonotypes was 5% to 6.5% for naive CD4, about 4% for naive CD8, about 2.5% for memory CD4, and around 0.37% for memory CD8. The genetic and exposure-history diversity represented was limited by the small number of donors.

The donors were healthy, HIV-negative adults who had no recently reported acute infections or vaccinations. Every donor was a Caucasian adult residing in Nashville, Tennessee, USA. CD4+ T cells were enriched through magnetic negative selection, after which naive cells were positively selected on CD45RA and the remaining negative fraction served as the memory subset. After blood collection by leukapheresis, PBMCs were isolated using Ficoll-Histopaque density gradient centrifugation and then cryopreserved in the vapor phase of liquid nitrogen. Purity and quantity of every magnetically sorted T cell population were checked by analytical flow cytometry. From each sorted fraction, genomic DNA was isolated and quantified by UV absorbance on a Nanodrop 2000c.

The receptor was isolated from a man between 18 and 35 years old in good health. The chain was built from TRBV7-9 and TRBJ2-7; the D gene is unclear. Sequencing used memory CD4+ T cells sorted from blood. The sample's cell subset or site label is to be understood as: CD45RA-negative fraction. CDR3 sequence: CASSRMEGSYEQYF. The DNA is as follows: TGTGCCAGCAGCCGAATGGAAGGCTCCTACGAGCAGTACTTC.